The entry that follows covers one TCR beta chain sequence. Its antigen remains unidentified. The data were taken from a study of T cells expressing NK-cell markers. The overall study: Out of eight donors sequenced, seven tested HCMV-seropositive and the remaining one seronegative. Study-wide findings and caveats: The leading position in the CD3+CD56-NKG2C+ fraction of four donors also went to these clonotypes.

5'RACE template switching built TCR beta cDNA with unique molecular identifiers. TCRdb re-called the 5' RACE reads, yielding one record per CDR3 amino acid sequence without DNA. This specimen shows 350,000 to 450,000 distinct CDR3 sequences; the ten leading clones hold 5% to 5.5%. The TCR sequence derives from a man between 18 and 69 years old in good health. Sequencing was performed on blood T cells: a sorted CD56 or NKG2C T cell subset, CD4+ or CD8+ T cells, or bulk PBMC T cells (not recorded which).

The CDR3 loop reads CAWNERGVGGELFF. The chain is built from TRBV30 and TRBJ2-2; without DNA, the TCRdb call of TRBD2 cannot be checked. Germline V gene sequence: CDR1 GTSNPN, CDR2 SVGIG (reference sequence). The CDR3 has 14 amino acids. The variable domain in full, with the rest retrieved from reference TRBV30 and TRBJ2-2, is SQTIHQWPATLVQPVGSPLSLECTVEGTSNPNLYWYRQAAGRGLQLLFYSVGIGQISSEVPQNLSASRPQDRQFILSSKKLLLSDSGFYLCAWNERGVGGELFFGEGSRLTVL.